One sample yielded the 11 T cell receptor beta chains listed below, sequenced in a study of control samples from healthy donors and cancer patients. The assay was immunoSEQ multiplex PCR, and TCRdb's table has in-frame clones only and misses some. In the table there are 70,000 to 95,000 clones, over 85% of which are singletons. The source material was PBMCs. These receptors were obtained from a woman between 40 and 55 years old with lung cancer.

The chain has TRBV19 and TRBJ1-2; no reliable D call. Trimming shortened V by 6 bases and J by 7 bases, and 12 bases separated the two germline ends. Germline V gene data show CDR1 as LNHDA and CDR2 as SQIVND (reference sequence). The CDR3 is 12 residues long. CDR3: CASRDLLRGYTF. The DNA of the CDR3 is TGTGCCAGTAGAGACCTACTACGTGGCTACACCTTC. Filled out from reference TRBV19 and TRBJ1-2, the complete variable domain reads DGGITQSPKYLFRKEGQNVTLSCEQNLNHDAMYWYRQDPGQGLRLIYYSQIVNDFQKGDIAEGYSVSREKKESFPLTVTSAQKNPTAFYLCASRDLLRGYTFGSGTRLTVV.

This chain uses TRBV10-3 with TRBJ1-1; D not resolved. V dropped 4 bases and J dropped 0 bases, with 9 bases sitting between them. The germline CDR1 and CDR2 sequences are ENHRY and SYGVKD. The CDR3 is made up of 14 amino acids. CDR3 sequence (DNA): TGTGCCATCAGTGTTAAGGAGATGAACACTGAAGCTTTCTTT. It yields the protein CAISVKEMNTEAFF.

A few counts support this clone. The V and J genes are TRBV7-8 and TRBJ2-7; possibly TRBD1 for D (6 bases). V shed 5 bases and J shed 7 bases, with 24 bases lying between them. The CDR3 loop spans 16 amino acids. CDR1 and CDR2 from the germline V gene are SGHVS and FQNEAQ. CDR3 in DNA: TGTGCCAGCAGCCCCCCAGGGGCAGGCGGTCGAGGGGAGCAGTACTTC. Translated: CASSPPGAGGRGEQYF.

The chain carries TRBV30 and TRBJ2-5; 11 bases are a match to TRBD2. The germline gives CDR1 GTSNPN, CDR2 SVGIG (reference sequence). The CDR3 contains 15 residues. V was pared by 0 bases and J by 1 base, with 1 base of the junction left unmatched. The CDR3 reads CAWSVLAGAQETQYF. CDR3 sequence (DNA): TGTGCCTGGAGTGTACTAGCGGGGGCCCAAGAGACCCAGTACTTC.

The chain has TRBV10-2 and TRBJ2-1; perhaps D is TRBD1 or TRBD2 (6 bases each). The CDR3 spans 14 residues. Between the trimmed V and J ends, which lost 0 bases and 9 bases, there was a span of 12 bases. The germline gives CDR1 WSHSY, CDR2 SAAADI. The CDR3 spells CASSESGGAREQFF. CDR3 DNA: TGCGCCAGCAGTGAGTCGGGGGGCGCCCGTGAGCAGTTCTTC.

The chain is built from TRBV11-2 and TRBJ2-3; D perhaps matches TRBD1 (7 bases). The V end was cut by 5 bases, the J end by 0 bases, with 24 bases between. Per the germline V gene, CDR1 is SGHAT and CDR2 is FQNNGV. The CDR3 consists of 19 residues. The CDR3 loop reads CASSPRTGWGGASTDTQYF. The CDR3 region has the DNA TGTGCCAGCAGCCCTAGGACAGGTTGGGGAGGCGCTAGCACAGATACGCAGTATTTT. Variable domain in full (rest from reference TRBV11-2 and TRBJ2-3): EAGVAQSPRYKIIEKRQSVAFWCNPISGHATLYWYQQILGQGPKLLIQFQNNGVVDDSQLPKDRFSAERLKGVDSTLKIQPAKLEDSAVYLCASSPRTGWGGASTDTQYFGPGTRLTVL.

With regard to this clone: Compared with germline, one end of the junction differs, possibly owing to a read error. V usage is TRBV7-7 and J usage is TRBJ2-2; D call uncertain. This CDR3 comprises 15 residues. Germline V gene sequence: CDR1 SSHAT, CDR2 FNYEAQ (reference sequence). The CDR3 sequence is CASSLFRENTGELFF. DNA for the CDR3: TGTGCTAGCAGCTTATTCCGTGAGAACACCGGGGAGCTGTTTTTT.

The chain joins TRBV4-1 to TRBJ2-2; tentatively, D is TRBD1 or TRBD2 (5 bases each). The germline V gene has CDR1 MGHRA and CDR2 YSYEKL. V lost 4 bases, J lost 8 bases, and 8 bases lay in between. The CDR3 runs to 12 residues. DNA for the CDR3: TGCGCCAGCAGCCCCTGGGGGGGGGAGCTGTTTTTT. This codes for CASSPWGGELFF.

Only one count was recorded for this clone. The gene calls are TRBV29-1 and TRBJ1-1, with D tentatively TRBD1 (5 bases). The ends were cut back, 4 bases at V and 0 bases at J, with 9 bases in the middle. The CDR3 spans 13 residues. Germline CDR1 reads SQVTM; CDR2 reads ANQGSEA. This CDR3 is CSVAGVLNTEAFF. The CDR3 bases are TGCAGCGTTGCGGGGGTCCTGAACACTGAAGCTTTCTTT.

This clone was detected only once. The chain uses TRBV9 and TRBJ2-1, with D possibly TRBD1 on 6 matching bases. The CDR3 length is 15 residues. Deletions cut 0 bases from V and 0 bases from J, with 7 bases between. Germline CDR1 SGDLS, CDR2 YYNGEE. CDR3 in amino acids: CASSVGGLSYNEQFF. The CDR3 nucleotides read TGTGCCAGCAGCGTAGGGGGGCTCTCCTACAATGAGCAGTTCTTC.

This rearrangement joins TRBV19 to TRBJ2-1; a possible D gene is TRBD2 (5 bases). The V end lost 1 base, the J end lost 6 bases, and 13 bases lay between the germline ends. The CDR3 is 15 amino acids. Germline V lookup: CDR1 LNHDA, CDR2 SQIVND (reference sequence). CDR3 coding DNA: TGTGCCAGTAGTATAGTTCCGGGGTCGGGCAATGAGCAGTTCTTC. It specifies CASSIVPGSGNEQFF.